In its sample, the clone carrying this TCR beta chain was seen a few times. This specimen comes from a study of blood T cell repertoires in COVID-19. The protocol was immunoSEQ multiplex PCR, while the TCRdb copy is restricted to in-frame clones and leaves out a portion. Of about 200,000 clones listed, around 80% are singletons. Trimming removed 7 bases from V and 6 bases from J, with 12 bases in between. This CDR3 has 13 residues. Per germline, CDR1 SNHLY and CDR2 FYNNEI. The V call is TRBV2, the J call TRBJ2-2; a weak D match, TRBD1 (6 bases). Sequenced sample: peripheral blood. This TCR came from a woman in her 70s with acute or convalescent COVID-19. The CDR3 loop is CASTLTGAGELFF. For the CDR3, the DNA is TGTGCCAGCACCTTGACAGGAGCCGGGGAGCTGTTTTTT.